This entry lists 32 T cell receptor beta chains sequenced from one sample in a study of blood T cell repertoires in COVID-19. TCRdb's copy holds only in-frame clones and misses some; the assay was immunoSEQ multiplex PCR. The data contain fewer than 150,000 clones, more than 80% of them seen just once; the ten biggest clones take up roughly 9%. The sample comprised peripheral blood. Every receptor here comes from an elderly woman in a cohort sampled during active or convalescent COVID-19.

In DNA form, the CDR3 reads TGTGCCAGCCAACGGGTCACTGAAGCTTTCTTT. Its translation is CASQRVTEAFF. The chain recombines TRBV11-2 with TRBJ1-1; D unresolved. V dropped 8 bases and J dropped 4 bases, with 8 bases sitting between them. The CDR3 consists of 11 residues. Germline-derived CDR1 and CDR2 are SGHAT and FQNNGV.

The chain combines TRBV5-4 with TRBJ1-2, with D possibly matching TRBD1 (5 bases). The CDR3 consists of 14 residues. Germline CDR1 reads SGHNT; CDR2 reads YYREEE (reference sequence). V was shortened by 4 bases and J by 4 bases, with 14 bases between the two germline ends. As DNA, the CDR3 is TGTGCCAGCAGCATCAAAACAGGCCTCTATGGCTACACCTTC. It codes for CASSIKTGLYGYTF.

CDR3 bases: TGTGCCAGCAGTTACTCTTACTTTAATAACTATGGCTACACCTTC. Translation: CASSYSYFNNYGYTF. The chain has TRBV6-5 and TRBJ1-2; D is ambiguous. The CDR3 consists of 15 residues. The V end lost 0 bases, the J end lost 1 base, and 9 bases lay between the germline ends. In germline, CDR1 is MNHEY, CDR2 SVGAGI.

The chain recombines TRBV5-4 with TRBJ1-1, with TRBD1 matching 9 bases. V shed 5 bases, J shed 3 bases, and the junction held 8 bases outside the gene matches. Germline V gene sequence: CDR1 SGHNT, CDR2 YYREEE (reference sequence). This CDR3 spans 15 amino acids. The CDR3 protein is CASRSPGQGDTEAFF. In nucleotides, the CDR3 is TGTGCCAGCAGGTCTCCGGGACAGGGAGACACTGAAGCTTTCTTT.

The rearrangement joins TRBV15 to TRBJ2-2; D may be TRBD1 (6 bases). Germline CDR1 reads LNHNV; CDR2 reads YYDKDF (reference sequence). CDR3 length: 15 amino acids. With 2 bases removed from V and 3 bases from J, the gap between germline ends came to 10 bases. CDR3 in DNA: TGTGCCACCAGCAGAAACAGGGTTTACACCGGGGAGCTGTTTTTT. This codes for CATSRNRVYTGELFF.

The chain links TRBV10-2 to TRBJ2-1, with 13 bases lining up with TRBD2. The length of the CDR3 is 16 residues. Germline trimming cut 6 bases from V and 2 bases from J; bases unmatched to any gene: 4. Germline V gene data show CDR1 as WSHSY and CDR2 as SAAADI. CDR3 loop: CASSGTSGETYNEQFF. The CDR3 DNA sequence: TGCGCCAGCAGCGGGACTAGCGGGGAGACCTACAATGAGCAGTTCTTC.

This chain connects TRBV4-2 to TRBJ1-1; weak D call: TRBD1 (5 bases). CDR3 length equals 18 residues. Trimming stripped 1 base from V and 6 bases from J, with 24 bases between. Germline values: CDR1 LGHNA, CDR2 YNFKEQ. The CDR3 loop is CASSQGPGSRQGRAEAFF. DNA for the CDR3: TGTGCCAGCAGCCAAGGTCCCGGAAGCCGCCAGGGTCGAGCTGAAGCTTTCTTT.

The chain links TRBV7-9 to TRBJ1-2, with 7 bases matching TRBD1. Germline V lookup: CDR1 SEHNR, CDR2 FQNEAQ (reference sequence). The CDR3 is 14 residues long. The V and J ends lost 7 bases and 4 bases, in that order; junction bases with no gene match: 9. CDR3 bases: TGTGCCAGCATGCAGGGGGTGATGGGCTATGGCTACACCTTC. Translated, it gives CASMQGVMGYGYTF.

This clone was seen once. This chain's CDR3 is CASSPDRATYEQYF. The CDR3 bases are TGTGCCAGCAGTCCGGACAGGGCCACCTACGAGCAGTACTTC. The J gene is TRBJ2-7, the V gene TRBV6-6; 8 nucleotides line up with TRBD1. The junction had 5 bases not matched to a gene; V was cut back by 5 bases and J by 2 bases. Germline CDR1 reads MNHNY; CDR2 reads SVGAGI (reference sequence). There are 14 residues in the CDR3.

The chain links TRBV12-5 to TRBJ2-3; 15 nucleotides line up with TRBD2. Germline assignment: CDR1 LGHNT and CDR2 FRNRAP. V was pared by 2 bases and J by 2 bases, with 5 bases of the junction left unmatched. The CDR3 loop spans 18 amino acids. The CDR3 bases are TGTGCTAGTGGTTTGCTCGGACTAGCGGGGGGGGTCACAGATACGCAGTATTTT. Its translation: CASGLLGLAGGVTDTQYF.

The J gene is TRBJ2-1, the V gene TRBV7-3, with 10 nucleotides matching TRBD1. Unmatched junction bases numbered 8, after V lost 5 bases and J lost 7 bases. This CDR3 contains 15 residues. Germline V gene lookup returns CDR1 SGHTA and CDR2 FQGTGA. This CDR3 reads CASSTTRDRGNEQFF. For the CDR3, the DNA is TGTGCCAGCAGCACCACACGGGACAGGGGTAATGAGCAGTTCTTC.

This chain links TRBV15 with TRBJ2-5, with 7 bases fitting TRBD2. CDR3 length equals 16 residues. The germline gives CDR1 LNHNV, CDR2 YYDKDF (reference sequence). The trim removed 8 bases at V and 4 bases at J, leaving 16 bases unmatched. The CDR3 sequence: CATWGGWGGVGETQYF. CDR3 coding DNA: TGTGCCACCTGGGGGGGGTGGGGGGGGGTAGGAGAGACCCAGTACTTC.

The chain combines TRBV4-1 with TRBJ1-1; tentative D call: TRBD1 (6 bases). Germline-derived CDR1 and CDR2 are MGHRA and YSYEKL. V lost 0 bases and J 6 bases, leaving 14 bases between the germline ends. The CDR3 extends over 15 amino acids. CDR3 region: CASSQDRDRPPEAFF. The CDR3 bases are TGCGCCAGCAGCCAAGATCGAGACAGGCCTCCTGAAGCTTTCTTT.

J is TRBJ1-2 and V is TRBV7-2, with D possibly being TRBD1 (5 bases). V was trimmed by 5 bases and J by 4 bases, leaving 17 bases between them. The V gene's germline CDR1 is SGHTA and CDR2 FQGNSA. The CDR3 loop spans 15 amino acids. The CDR3 sequence is CASSLGDRISYGYTF. In nucleotides, the CDR3 is TGTGCCAGCAGCCTCGGAGACAGAATCTCCTATGGCTACACCTTC.

V and J are TRBV13 and TRBJ1-2; D might be TRBD1 (6 bases). V was cut by 5 bases and J by 5 bases, with 12 bases left in between. This CDR3 is built from 13 residues. Germline V gene lookup returns CDR1 PRHDT and CDR2 FYEKMQ (reference sequence). The CDR3 nucleotides read TGTGCCAGCAGCCTTGGACAGAGATATGGCTACACCTTC. It yields the protein CASSLGQRYGYTF. Looking up the rest from reference TRBV13 and TRBJ1-2 gives the full variable domain: AAGVIQSPRHLIKEKRETATLKCYPIPRHDTVYWYQQGPGQDPQFLISFYEKMQSDKGSIPDRFSAQQFSDYHSELNMSSLELGDSALYFCASSLGQRYGYTFGSGTRLTVV.

The chain employs TRBV5-8 and TRBJ2-7; no clear D. V was cut by 3 bases and J by 3 bases, with 7 bases left in between. The germline gives CDR1 SGHTS, CDR2 YDEGEE. The length of the CDR3 is 12 residues. The CDR3 region has the DNA TGTGCCAGCAGCTACAGTCGCTACGAGCAGTACTTC. Its protein is CASSYSRYEQYF.

This clone was observed once. V is TRBV12-3 or TRBV12-4 and J is TRBJ2-1; TRBD2 might be the D (6 bases). V dropped 5 bases and J dropped 7 bases, with 12 bases sitting between them. The CDR3 spans 13 residues. DNA of the CDR3: TGTGCCAGCAGTATCGGTGGGGGGAATGAGCAGTTCTTC. Translating gives CASSIGGGNEQFF.

The V call is TRBV6-5, the J call TRBJ1-3; no definite D call. Germline V lookup: CDR1 MNHEY, CDR2 SVGAGI. The CDR3 covers 13 residues. Trimming removed 6 bases from V and 4 bases from J, with 10 bases in between. The CDR3 DNA reads as TGTGCCAGCAGCCCACTAAGGGGAAACACCATATATTTT. Translating gives CASSPLRGNTIYF.

This clone was observed a single time. The chain employs TRBV2 and TRBJ1-1, with D maybe TRBD1 (6 bases). V was shortened by 4 bases and J by 3 bases, with 12 bases between the two germline ends. CDR3 length: 14 residues. CDR1 SNHLY and CDR2 FYNNEI come from the germline V gene. The CDR3: CASSGDKGDTEAFF. The CDR3 DNA sequence: TGTGCCAGCAGTGGGGATAAGGGGGACACTGAAGCTTTCTTT.

This chain uses TRBV28 with TRBJ1-2; D gene uncertain. The V end was cut by 7 bases, the J end by 8 bases, with 17 bases between. The CDR3 extends over 13 amino acids. CDR1 MDHEN and CDR2 SYDVKM come from the germline V gene. The CDR3 sequence: CASKPAMARGYTF. The CDR3, as DNA: TGTGCCAGCAAGCCCGCTATGGCGAGGGGCTACACCTTC.

The chain is built from TRBV19 and TRBJ1-3; D is perhaps TRBD1 (6 bases). This CDR3 region has 15 residues. Germline V gene lookup returns CDR1 LNHDA and CDR2 SQIVND (reference sequence). Trimming pared 9 bases from V and 0 bases from J, leaving 15 bases between. DNA of the CDR3: TGTGCCAGCAACCTTGGACAGAGCTCTGGAAACACCATATATTTT. Residues: CASNLGQSSGNTIYF.

This chain connects TRBV7-8 to TRBJ2-7; 9 bases align to TRBD1. The junction had 6 bases not matched to a gene; V was cut back by 8 bases and J by 1 base. The CDR3 is made up of 14 amino acids. Germline CDR1 is SGHVS and CDR2 is FQNEAQ. CDR3 sequence: CASGTGTGSYEQYV. Written as DNA, the CDR3 is TGTGCCAGCGGGACCGGGACAGGGTCCTACGAGCAGTACGTC.

In this sample, this clone turned up a few times. The chain carries TRBV9 and TRBJ2-5, with TRBD1 as a possible D gene (6 bases). Germline-derived CDR1 and CDR2 are SGDLS and YYNGEE. CDR3 size: 15 residues. V was clipped by 4 bases and J by 3 bases, with 16 bases between them. The CDR3 spells CASSLRGGSEETQYF. The CDR3 DNA follows: TGTGCCAGCAGCCTCCGAGGGGGTTCGGAAGAGACCCAGTACTTC.

The chain carries TRBV30 and TRBJ1-2, with D perhaps matching TRBD1 (5 bases). The germline V gene has CDR1 GTSNPN and CDR2 SVGIG (reference sequence). V lost 0 bases and J 7 bases, leaving 12 bases between the germline ends. The CDR3 covers 13 residues. CDR3 region: CAWSVRRDSGYTF. CDR3 nucleotides: TGTGCCTGGAGTGTAAGGAGGGACTCTGGCTACACCTTC.

In this sample, this clone turned up a few times. The CDR3 sequence: CASSRQITGELFF. CDR3 sequence (DNA): TGTGCCAGCAGTCGACAGATCACCGGGGAGCTGTTTTTT. The V gene is TRBV2, the J gene TRBJ2-2; possibly TRBD1 for D (5 bases). This CDR3 is built from 13 residues. The germline CDR1 and CDR2 sequences are SNHLY and FYNNEI. V was shortened by 5 bases and J by 4 bases, with 8 bases between the two germline ends.

This chain connects TRBV5-1 to TRBJ1-6; D is perhaps TRBD1 (6 bases). The ends were cut back, 4 bases at V and 9 bases at J, with 17 bases in the middle. Germline assignment: CDR1 SGHRS and CDR2 YFSETQ. The CDR3 loop spans 15 amino acids. Here the CDR3 reads CASSQGTTNVSPLHF. The CDR3, as DNA: TGCGCCAGCAGCCAAGGGACAACGAATGTTTCACCCCTCCACTTT. The whole variable domain, remainder taken from reference TRBV5-1 and TRBJ1-6, is KAGVTQTPRYLIKTRGQQVTLSCSPISGHRSVSWYQQTPGQGLQFLFEYFSETQRNKGNFPGRFSGRQFSNSRSEMNVSTLELGDSALYLCASSQGTTNVSPLHFGNGTRLTVT.

The sample holds one count of this clone. The rearrangement uses TRBV7-2 and TRBJ1-2; the match to TRBD1 covers 7 bases. Germline assignment: CDR1 SGHTA and CDR2 FQGNSA. After removal of 1 base from V and 0 bases from J, the junction contained 5 bases not matched to a gene. The CDR3 extends over 16 amino acids. Here the CDR3 reads CASSLVWDSSNYGYTF. DNA for the CDR3: TGTGCCAGCAGCTTAGTATGGGACAGCTCTAACTATGGCTACACCTTC.

The chain has TRBV19 and TRBJ2-2; TRBD1 matches at 7 bases. The V segment lost 7 bases and the J segment 8 bases; nucleotides outside the gene matches: 4. Germline V gene sequence: CDR1 LNHDA, CDR2 SQIVND (reference sequence). This CDR3 region has 12 residues. The CDR3 nucleotides read TGTGCCAGTAATGACAGGGTAGGGGAGCTGTTTTTT. It yields the protein CASNDRVGELFF.

The chain joins TRBV10-3 to TRBJ2-3, with 12 bases identical to TRBD1. With V trimmed by 5 bases and J by 2 bases, 2 bases remained unmatched. CDR3 length: 15 amino acids. CDR1 is ENHRY, CDR2 SYGVKD, per germline. The CDR3 loop reads CAISPGQGATDTQYF. CDR3 in DNA: TGTGCCATCAGTCCGGGACAGGGGGCCACAGATACGCAGTATTTT.

The chain employs TRBV24-1 and TRBJ2-7; D gene ambiguous. V was pared by 5 bases and J by 0 bases, with 13 bases between. Germline-derived CDR1 and CDR2 are KGHDR and SFDVKD. This CDR3 region has 15 residues. The CDR3 DNA follows: TGTGCCACCAGTGGTGAGAGGTTAAGCTCCTACGAGCAGTACGTC. Encoded protein: CATSGERLSSYEQYV.

This chain uses TRBV4-2 with TRBJ2-3; the match to TRBD1 covers 7 bases. CDR3 length: 16 residues. V shed 1 base and J 3 bases; nucleotides not matched to a gene: 7. Per germline, CDR1 LGHNA and CDR2 YNFKEQ. This chain's CDR3 is CASSQAGTVGTDTQYF. CDR3 bases: TGTGCCAGCAGCCAAGCCGGGACAGTAGGGACAGATACGCAGTATTTT.

The CDR3 region is CASSSTGTNYGYTF. Here the CDR3 DNA reads TGTGCCAGCAGCTCCACCGGGACAAATTATGGCTACACCTTC. The V gene is TRBV7-2, the J gene TRBJ1-2, with a tentative D call TRBD1 (6 bases). The CDR3 loop spans 14 amino acids. The V end was cut by 4 bases, the J end by 5 bases, with 14 bases between. CDR1 is SGHTA, CDR2 FQGNSA, per germline.